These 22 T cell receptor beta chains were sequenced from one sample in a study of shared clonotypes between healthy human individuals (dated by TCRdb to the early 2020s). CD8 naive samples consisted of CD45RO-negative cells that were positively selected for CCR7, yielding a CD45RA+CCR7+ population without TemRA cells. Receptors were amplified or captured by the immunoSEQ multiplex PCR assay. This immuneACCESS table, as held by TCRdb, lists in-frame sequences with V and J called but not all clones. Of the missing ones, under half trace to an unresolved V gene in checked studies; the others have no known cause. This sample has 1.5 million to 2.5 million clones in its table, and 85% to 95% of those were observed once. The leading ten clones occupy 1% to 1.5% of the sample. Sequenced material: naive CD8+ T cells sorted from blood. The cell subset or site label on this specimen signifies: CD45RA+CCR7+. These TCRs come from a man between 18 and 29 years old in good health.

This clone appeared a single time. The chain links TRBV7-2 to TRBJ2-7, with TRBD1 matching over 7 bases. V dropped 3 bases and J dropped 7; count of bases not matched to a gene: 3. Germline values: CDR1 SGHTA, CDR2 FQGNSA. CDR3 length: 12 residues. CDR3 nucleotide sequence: TGTGCCAGCAGCTTTCCAGGGGGTGAGCAGTACTTC. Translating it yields CASSFPGGEQYF.

The CDR3 nucleotides read TGTGCCAGCAGCGTAGCCAACACTGAAGCTTTCTTT. This gives the protein CASSVANTEAFF. V is TRBV9 and J is TRBJ1-1, with D uncertain. Germline CDR1 is SGDLS and CDR2 is YYNGEE. V lost 0 bases to trimming and J lost 2 bases, with 2 bases between them. This CDR3 spans 12 amino acids.

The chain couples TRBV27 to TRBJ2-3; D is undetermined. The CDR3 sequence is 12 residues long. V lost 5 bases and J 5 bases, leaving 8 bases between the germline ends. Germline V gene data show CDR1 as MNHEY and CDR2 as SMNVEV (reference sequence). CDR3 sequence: CASSTALDTQYF. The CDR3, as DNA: TGTGCCAGCAGTACAGCCTTAGATACGCAGTATTTT.

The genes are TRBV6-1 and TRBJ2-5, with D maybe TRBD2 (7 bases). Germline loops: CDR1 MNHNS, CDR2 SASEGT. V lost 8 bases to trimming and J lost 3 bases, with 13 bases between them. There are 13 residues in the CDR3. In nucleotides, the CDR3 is TGTGCCAGCCGAAGGGGGGGTGAAGAGACCCAGTACTTC. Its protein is CASRRGGEETQYF.

The CDR3 bases are TGTGCCAGCAGTTTATTGTTTCCTAGCGCGGGTGAGCAGTTCTTC. Translation: CASSLLFPSAGEQFF. The V gene is TRBV28, the J gene TRBJ2-1, with D tentatively TRBD2 (6 bases). V lost 1 base, J lost 9 bases, and 16 bases lay in between. CDR3 size: 15 residues. The germline V gene has CDR1 MDHEN and CDR2 SYDVKM.

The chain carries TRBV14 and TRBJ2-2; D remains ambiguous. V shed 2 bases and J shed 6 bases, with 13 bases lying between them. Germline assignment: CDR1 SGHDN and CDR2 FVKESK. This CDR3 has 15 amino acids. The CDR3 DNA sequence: TGTGCCAGCAGCCAAAACCCCTCCAGTCCCGGGGAGCTGTTTTTT. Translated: CASSQNPSSPGELFF. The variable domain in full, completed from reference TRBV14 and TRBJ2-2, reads EAGVTQFPSHSVIEKGQTVTLRCDPISGHDNLYWYRRVMGKEIKFLLHFVKESKQDESGMPNNRFLAERTGGTYSTLKVQPAELEDSGVYFCASSQNPSSPGELFFGEGSRLTVL.

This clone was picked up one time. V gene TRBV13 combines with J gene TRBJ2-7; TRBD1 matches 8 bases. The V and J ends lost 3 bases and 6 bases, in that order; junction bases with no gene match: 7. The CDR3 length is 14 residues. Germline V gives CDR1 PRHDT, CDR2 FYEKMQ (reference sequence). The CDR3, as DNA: TGTGCCAGCAGCTTCGGCAGGGGGCTCTCCGAGCAGTACTTC. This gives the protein CASSFGRGLSEQYF. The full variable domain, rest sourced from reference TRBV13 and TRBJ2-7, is AAGVIQSPRHLIKEKRETATLKCYPIPRHDTVYWYQQGPGQDPQFLISFYEKMQSDKGSIPDRFSAQQFSDYHSELNMSSLELGDSALYFCASSFGRGLSEQYFGPGTRLTVT.

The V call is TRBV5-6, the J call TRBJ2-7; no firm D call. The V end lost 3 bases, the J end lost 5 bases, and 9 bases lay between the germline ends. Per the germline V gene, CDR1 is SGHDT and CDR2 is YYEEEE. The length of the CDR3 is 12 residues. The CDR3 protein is CASSSEFHEQYF. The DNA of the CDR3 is TGTGCCAGCAGCTCGGAGTTCCACGAGCAGTACTTC.

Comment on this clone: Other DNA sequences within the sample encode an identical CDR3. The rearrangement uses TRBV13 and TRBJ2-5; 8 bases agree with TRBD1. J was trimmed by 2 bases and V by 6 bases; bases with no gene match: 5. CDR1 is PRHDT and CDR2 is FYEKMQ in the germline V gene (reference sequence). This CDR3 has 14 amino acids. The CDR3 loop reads CASSPGQGQETQYF. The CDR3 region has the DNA TGTGCCAGCAGTCCCGGACAGGGACAAGAGACCCAGTACTTC.

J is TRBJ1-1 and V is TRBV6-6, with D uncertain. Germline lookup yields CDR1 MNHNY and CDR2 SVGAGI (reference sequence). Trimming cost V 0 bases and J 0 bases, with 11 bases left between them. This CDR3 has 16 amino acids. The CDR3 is CASSYSLEDLNTEAFF. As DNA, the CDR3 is TGTGCCAGCAGTTACTCTCTAGAGGATTTGAACACTGAAGCTTTCTTT.

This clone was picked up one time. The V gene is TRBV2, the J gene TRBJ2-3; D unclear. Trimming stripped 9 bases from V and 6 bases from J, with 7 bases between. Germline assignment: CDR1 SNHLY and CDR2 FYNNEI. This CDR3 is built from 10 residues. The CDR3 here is CASTGDTQYF. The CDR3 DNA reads TGTGCCAGTACCGGGGATACGCAGTATTTT. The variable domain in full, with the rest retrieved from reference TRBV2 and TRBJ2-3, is EPEVTQTPSHQVTQMGQEVILRCVPISNHLYFYWYRQILGQKVEFLVSFYNNEISEKSEIFDDQFSVERPDGSNFTLKIRSTKLEDSAMYFCASTGDTQYFGPGTRLTVL.

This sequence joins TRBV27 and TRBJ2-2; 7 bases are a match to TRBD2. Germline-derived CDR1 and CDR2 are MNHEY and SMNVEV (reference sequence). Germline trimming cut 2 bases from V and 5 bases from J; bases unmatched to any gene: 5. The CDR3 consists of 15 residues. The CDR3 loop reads CASSLLSGVTGELFF. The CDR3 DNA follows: TGTGCCAGCAGTTTACTAAGCGGGGTAACCGGGGAGCTGTTTTTT.

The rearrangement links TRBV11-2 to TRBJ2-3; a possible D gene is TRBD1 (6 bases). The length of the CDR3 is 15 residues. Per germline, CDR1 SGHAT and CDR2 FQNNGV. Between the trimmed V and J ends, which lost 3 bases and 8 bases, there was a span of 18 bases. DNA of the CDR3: TGTGCCAGCAGCTTGGGGACGACGACAGGTCTTACGCAGTATTTT. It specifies CASSLGTTTGLTQYF.

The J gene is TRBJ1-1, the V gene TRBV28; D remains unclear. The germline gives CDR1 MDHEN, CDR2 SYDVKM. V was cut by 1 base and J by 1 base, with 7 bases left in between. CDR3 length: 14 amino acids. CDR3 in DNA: TGTGCCAGCAGTTTATTCCGGGCGAACACTGAAGCTTTCTTT. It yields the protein CASSLFRANTEAFF. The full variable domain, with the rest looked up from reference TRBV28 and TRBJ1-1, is DVKVTQSSRYLVKRTGEKVFLECVQDMDHENMFWYRQDPGLGLRLIYFSYDVKMKEKGDIPEGYSVSREKKERFSLILESASTNQTSMYLCASSLFRANTEAFFGQGTRLTVV.

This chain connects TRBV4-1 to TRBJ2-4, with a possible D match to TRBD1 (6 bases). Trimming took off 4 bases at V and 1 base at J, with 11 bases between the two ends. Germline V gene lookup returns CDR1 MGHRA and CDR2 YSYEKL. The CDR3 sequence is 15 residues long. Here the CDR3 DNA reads TGCGCCAGCAGCCTTGAAGACAGGGCCAAAAACATTCAGTACTTC. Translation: CASSLEDRAKNIQYF.

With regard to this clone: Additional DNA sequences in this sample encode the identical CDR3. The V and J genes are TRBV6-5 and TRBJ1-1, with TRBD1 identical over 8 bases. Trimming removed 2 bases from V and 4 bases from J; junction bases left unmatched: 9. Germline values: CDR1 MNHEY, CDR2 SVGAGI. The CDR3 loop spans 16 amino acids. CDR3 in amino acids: CASSYGTGGLGTEAFF. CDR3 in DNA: TGTGCCAGCAGTTACGGGACAGGAGGTCTGGGCACTGAAGCTTTCTTT.

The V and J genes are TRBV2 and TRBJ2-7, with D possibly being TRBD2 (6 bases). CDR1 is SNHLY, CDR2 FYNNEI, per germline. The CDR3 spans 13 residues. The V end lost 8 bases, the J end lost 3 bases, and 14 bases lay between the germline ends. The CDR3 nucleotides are TGTGCCAGCGGGGACTGGAACAACTACGAGCAGTACTTC. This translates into CASGDWNNYEQYF. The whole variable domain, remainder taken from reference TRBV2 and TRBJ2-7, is EPEVTQTPSHQVTQMGQEVILRCVPISNHLYFYWYRQILGQKVEFLVSFYNNEISEKSEIFDDQFSVERPDGSNFTLKIRSTKLEDSAMYFCASGDWNNYEQYFGPGTRLTVT.

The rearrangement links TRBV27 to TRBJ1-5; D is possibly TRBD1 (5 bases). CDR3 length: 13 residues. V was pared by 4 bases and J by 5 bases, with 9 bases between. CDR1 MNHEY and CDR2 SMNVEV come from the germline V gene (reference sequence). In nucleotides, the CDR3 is TGTGCCAGCAGTTCGACAGTGCATCAGCCCCAGCATTTT. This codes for CASSSTVHQPQHF.

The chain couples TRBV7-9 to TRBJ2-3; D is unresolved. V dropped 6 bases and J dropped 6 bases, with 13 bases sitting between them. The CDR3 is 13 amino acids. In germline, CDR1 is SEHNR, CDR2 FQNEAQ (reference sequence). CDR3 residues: CASSPPILDTQYF. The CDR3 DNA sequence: TGTGCCAGCAGTCCCCCGATATTGGATACGCAGTATTTT.

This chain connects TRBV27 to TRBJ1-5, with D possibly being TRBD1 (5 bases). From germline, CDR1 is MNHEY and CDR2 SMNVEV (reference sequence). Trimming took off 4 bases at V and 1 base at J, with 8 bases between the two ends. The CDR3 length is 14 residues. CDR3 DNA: TGTGCCAGCAGTTGGGGGTCAAGCAATCAGCCCCAGCATTTT. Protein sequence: CASSWGSSNQPQHF.

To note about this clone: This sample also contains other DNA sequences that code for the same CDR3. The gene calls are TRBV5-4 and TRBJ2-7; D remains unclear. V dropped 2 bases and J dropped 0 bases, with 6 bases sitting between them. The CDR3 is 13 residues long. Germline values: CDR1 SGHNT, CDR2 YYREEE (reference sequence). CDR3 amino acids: CASSLYSSYEQYF. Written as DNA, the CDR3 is TGTGCCAGCAGCTTATATAGCTCCTACGAGCAGTACTTC.

CDR3 nucleotides: TGTGCCTGGGAGAGGCGGGACAGGGGTTACGAGCAGTACTTC. It specifies CAWERRDRGYEQYF. The chain uses TRBV30 and TRBJ2-7, with 10 bases matching TRBD1. The germline V gene has CDR1 GTSNPN and CDR2 SVGIG (reference sequence). V dropped 5 bases and J dropped 4; count of bases not matched to a gene: 8. The CDR3 has 14 amino acids.